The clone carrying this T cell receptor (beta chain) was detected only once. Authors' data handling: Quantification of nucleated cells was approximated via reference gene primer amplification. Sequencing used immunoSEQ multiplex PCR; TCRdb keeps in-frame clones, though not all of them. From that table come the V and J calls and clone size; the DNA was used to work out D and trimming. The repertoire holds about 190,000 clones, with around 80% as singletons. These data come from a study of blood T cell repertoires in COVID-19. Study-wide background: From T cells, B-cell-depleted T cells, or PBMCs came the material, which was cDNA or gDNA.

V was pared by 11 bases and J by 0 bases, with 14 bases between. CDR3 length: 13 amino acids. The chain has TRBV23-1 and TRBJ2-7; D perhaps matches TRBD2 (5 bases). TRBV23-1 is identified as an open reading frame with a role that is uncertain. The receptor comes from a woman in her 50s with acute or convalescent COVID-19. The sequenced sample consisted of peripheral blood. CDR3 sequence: CAPKRTSSYEQYF. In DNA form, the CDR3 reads TGCGCCCCTAAGCGGACCTCCTCCTACGAGCAGTACTTC.